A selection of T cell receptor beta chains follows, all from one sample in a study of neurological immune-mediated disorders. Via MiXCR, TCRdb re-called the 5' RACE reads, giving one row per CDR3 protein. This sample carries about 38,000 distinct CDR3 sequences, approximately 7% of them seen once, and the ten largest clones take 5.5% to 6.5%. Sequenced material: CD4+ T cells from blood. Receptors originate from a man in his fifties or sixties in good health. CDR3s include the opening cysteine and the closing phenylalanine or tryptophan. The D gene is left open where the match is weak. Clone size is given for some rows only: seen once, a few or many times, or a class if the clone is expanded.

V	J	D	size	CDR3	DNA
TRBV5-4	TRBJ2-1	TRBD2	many	CASSGPGTSGYNEQFF	TGTGCCAGCAGCGGGCCCGGGACTAGCGGATACAATGAGCAGTTCTTC
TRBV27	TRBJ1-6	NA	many	CASSPWAENSPLHF	TGTGCCAGCAGCCCGTGGGCTGAGAATTCACCCCTCCACTTT
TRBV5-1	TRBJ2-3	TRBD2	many	CASSLYVRGGADTQYF	TGCGCCAGCAGCTTGTACGTGCGGGGGGGGGCAGATACGCAGTATTTT
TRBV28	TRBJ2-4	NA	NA	CASTRPETKNIQYF	TGTGCCAGCACCCGTCCGGAGACCAAAAACATTCAGTACTTC
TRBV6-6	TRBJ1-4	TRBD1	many	CASRSQPGDRSEKLFF	TGTGCCAGCAGGTCGCAACCCGGGGACAGGTCGGAAAAACTGTTTTTT
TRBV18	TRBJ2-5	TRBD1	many	CASSPGQGETQYF	TGTGCCAGCTCACCCGGACAGGGGGAGACCCAGTACTTC
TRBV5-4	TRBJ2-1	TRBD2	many	CASRWPGTSGHNEQFF	TGTGCCAGCAGGTGGCCTGGGACTAGCGGACACAATGAGCAGTTCTTC
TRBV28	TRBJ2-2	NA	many	CASSLGSAFRSGELFF	TGTGCCAGCAGTTTAGGTTCGGCATTCAGGTCCGGGGAGCTGTTTTTT
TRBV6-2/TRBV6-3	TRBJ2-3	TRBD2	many	CASSPDATVPWQKREGESDTQYF	TGTGCCAGCAGCCCCGACGCGACGGTCCCGTGGCAAAAGCGGGAGGGAGAATCAGATACGCAGTATTTT
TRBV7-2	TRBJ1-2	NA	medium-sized	CASSLSRQIYYGYTF	TGTGCCAGCAGCTTAAGTCGGCAGATTTACTATGGCTACACCTTC
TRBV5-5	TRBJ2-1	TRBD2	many	CASSLLAGGRNEQFF	TGTGCCAGCAGCTTGCTAGCGGGAGGGCGGAATGAGCAGTTCTTC